This section outlines one T cell receptor beta chain sequence together with its context. Antigen: not known. A much larger clone differs by one base, so this may be a read error. There were TCR beta CDR3 regions amplified from RNA transcripts. During a first-round RT-PCR of the TCR CDR3, the HTBI primer set was used. MiXCR was run by TCRdb on the multiplex PCR reads, yielding one entry per CDR3 protein. In the table there are fewer than 350,000 distinct CDR3 sequences, roughly a fifth of which are singletons. The data belong to a study of T cells in Graves' hyperthyroidism and ophthalmopathy. Study-wide background: Peripheral blood collection took place at initial diagnosis, before any treatment. Broader study findings: Most expanded thyroid clonotypes above 0.001 recurred in blood. Stable hyperthyroidism was separated from ophthalmopathy by a model based on 13 V-J features.

Those patients with uncontrolled infection, other autoimmune disease, pregnancy or lactation were excluded. The germline CDR1 and CDR2 sequences are ENHRY and SYGVKD. CDR3 length: 13 residues. Trimming took off 4 bases at V and 3 bases at J, with 10 bases between the two ends. The receptor's source is a woman aged 45-60 years with Graves' hyperthyroidism. The sample comprised blood. The V call is TRBV10-3, the J call TRBJ2-7; D gene unclear. CDR3 DNA sequence: TGTGCCATCAGTGTTGACAATCTCTACGAGCAGTACTTC. It translates to CAISVDNLYEQYF.